The next 10 T cell receptor beta chains were all read from a single sample in a study of OX40 agonist ivuxolimab in advanced cancers. Produced via immunoSEQ multiplex PCR; TCRdb's table is partial and in-frame only. Among 55,000 to 85,000 clones listed, 70% to 90% were seen once. Specimen: CD4+ or CD8+ T cells sorted from blood, collected in a trial of the OX40 agonist ivuxolimab. The receptor source for this set is an adult with an advanced solid tumor such as melanoma, head and neck, liver or kidney cancer.

The J gene is TRBJ2-7, the V gene TRBV2; 10 bases fit TRBD1. This CDR3 comprises 14 residues. In germline, CDR1 is SNHLY, CDR2 FYNNEI. V trimming: 5 bases; J trimming: 6 bases; junction bases outside the gene matches: 7. The CDR3 sequence is CASSSGTGVGEQYF. In nucleotides, the CDR3 is TGTGCCAGCAGTTCCGGGACAGGGGTTGGCGAGCAGTACTTC.

CDR3 sequence: CASSLARGQEGTGELFF. The CDR3 region has the DNA TGTGCCAGCAGCTTGGCCAGGGGGCAAGAAGGCACCGGGGAGCTGTTTTTT. V and J are TRBV5-4 and TRBJ2-2; 8 bases match TRBD1. In germline, CDR1 is SGHNT, CDR2 YYREEE (reference sequence). The CDR3 contains 17 residues. Losses at the gene ends were 0 bases for V and 4 bases for J; bases not matched to a gene: 8.

This rearrangement joins TRBV27 to TRBJ2-1; D ambiguous. Germline V CDR1 and CDR2: MNHEY, SMNVEV (reference sequence). The V and J ends lost 5 bases and 4 bases respectively, with 12 bases between them. This CDR3 comprises 14 residues. CDR3 DNA: TGTGCCAGCAGTCCCTTTGGCCTTTACAATGAGCAGTTCTTC. It yields the protein CASSPFGLYNEQFF.

The chain recombines TRBV6-6 with TRBJ2-5; D may be TRBD2 (6 bases). CDR1 is MNHNY and CDR2 is SVGAGI in the germline V gene (reference sequence). The CDR3 totals 13 residues. Trimming removed 6 bases from V and 5 bases from J, with 13 bases in between. This CDR3 is CASRDGGRETQYF. The CDR3 DNA follows: TGTGCCAGCAGAGATGGGGGGAGGGAGACCCAGTACTTC.

The chain is built from TRBV4-2 and TRBJ1-2; TRBD1 aligns across 10 bases. From germline, CDR1 is LGHNA and CDR2 YNFKEQ. The CDR3 consists of 15 residues. V lost 4 bases to trimming and J lost 5 bases; unmatched junction nucleotides: 7. This CDR3 reads CASSLTGGAGYGYTF. CDR3 DNA sequence: TGTGCCAGCAGCCTGACAGGGGGCGCTGGGTATGGCTACACCTTC.

This clone was picked up one time. Distinct nucleotide sequences in the sample also encode this CDR3. The chain combines TRBV9 with TRBJ1-4; 9 nucleotides agree with TRBD1. Unmatched junction bases numbered 2, after V lost 0 bases and J lost 8 bases. The V gene's germline CDR1 is SGDLS and CDR2 YYNGEE. CDR3 size: 14 residues. CDR3 nucleotides: TGTGCCAGCAGCGTAGGACAGGGGGGAGAAAAACTGTTTTTT. Translation: CASSVGQGGEKLFF.

This sequence joins TRBV2 and TRBJ1-6; a possible D gene is TRBD1 (5 bases). CDR3 length equals 15 residues. The V gene lost 6 bases and the J gene lost 13 bases, with 22 bases spanning the gap. CDR1 SNHLY and CDR2 FYNNEI come from the germline V gene. CDR3 coding DNA: TGTGCCAGCAGCGCCGAGGGATTCGGAGGGGATCCCCTCCACTTT. Its protein is CASSAEGFGGDPLHF.

The chain has TRBV7-3 and TRBJ2-1; TRBD1 aligns across 7 bases. The CDR3 sequence is 15 residues long. CDR1 and CDR2 from the germline V gene are SGHTA and FQGTGA. With 5 bases clipped from V and 2 bases from J, the junction kept 6 bases outside the gene matches. CDR3 sequence reads: CASSAGTDTYNEQFF. In DNA, the CDR3 is TGTGCCAGCAGCGCAGGGACAGACACCTACAATGAGCAGTTCTTC.

This clone was seen a single time. The V call is TRBV11-2, the J call TRBJ1-5, with D tentatively TRBD1 (6 bases). V lost 1 base, J lost 9 bases, and 16 bases lay in between. The CDR3 is 15 amino acids. CDR1 SGHAT and CDR2 FQNNGV come from the germline V gene. The CDR3 loop is CASSLGGGPGGPQHF. CDR3 in DNA: TGTGCCAGCAGCTTAGGAGGGGGGCCGGGGGGGCCCCAGCATTTT.

The chain has TRBV6-5 and TRBJ2-5; D call uncertain. The CDR3 covers 12 residues. Germline CDR1 is MNHEY and CDR2 is SVGAGI. Trimming took off 6 bases at V and 1 base at J, with 6 bases between the two ends. CDR3 protein: CASRLGQETQYF. For the CDR3, the DNA is TGTGCCAGCAGGTTAGGCCAAGAGACCCAGTACTTC.